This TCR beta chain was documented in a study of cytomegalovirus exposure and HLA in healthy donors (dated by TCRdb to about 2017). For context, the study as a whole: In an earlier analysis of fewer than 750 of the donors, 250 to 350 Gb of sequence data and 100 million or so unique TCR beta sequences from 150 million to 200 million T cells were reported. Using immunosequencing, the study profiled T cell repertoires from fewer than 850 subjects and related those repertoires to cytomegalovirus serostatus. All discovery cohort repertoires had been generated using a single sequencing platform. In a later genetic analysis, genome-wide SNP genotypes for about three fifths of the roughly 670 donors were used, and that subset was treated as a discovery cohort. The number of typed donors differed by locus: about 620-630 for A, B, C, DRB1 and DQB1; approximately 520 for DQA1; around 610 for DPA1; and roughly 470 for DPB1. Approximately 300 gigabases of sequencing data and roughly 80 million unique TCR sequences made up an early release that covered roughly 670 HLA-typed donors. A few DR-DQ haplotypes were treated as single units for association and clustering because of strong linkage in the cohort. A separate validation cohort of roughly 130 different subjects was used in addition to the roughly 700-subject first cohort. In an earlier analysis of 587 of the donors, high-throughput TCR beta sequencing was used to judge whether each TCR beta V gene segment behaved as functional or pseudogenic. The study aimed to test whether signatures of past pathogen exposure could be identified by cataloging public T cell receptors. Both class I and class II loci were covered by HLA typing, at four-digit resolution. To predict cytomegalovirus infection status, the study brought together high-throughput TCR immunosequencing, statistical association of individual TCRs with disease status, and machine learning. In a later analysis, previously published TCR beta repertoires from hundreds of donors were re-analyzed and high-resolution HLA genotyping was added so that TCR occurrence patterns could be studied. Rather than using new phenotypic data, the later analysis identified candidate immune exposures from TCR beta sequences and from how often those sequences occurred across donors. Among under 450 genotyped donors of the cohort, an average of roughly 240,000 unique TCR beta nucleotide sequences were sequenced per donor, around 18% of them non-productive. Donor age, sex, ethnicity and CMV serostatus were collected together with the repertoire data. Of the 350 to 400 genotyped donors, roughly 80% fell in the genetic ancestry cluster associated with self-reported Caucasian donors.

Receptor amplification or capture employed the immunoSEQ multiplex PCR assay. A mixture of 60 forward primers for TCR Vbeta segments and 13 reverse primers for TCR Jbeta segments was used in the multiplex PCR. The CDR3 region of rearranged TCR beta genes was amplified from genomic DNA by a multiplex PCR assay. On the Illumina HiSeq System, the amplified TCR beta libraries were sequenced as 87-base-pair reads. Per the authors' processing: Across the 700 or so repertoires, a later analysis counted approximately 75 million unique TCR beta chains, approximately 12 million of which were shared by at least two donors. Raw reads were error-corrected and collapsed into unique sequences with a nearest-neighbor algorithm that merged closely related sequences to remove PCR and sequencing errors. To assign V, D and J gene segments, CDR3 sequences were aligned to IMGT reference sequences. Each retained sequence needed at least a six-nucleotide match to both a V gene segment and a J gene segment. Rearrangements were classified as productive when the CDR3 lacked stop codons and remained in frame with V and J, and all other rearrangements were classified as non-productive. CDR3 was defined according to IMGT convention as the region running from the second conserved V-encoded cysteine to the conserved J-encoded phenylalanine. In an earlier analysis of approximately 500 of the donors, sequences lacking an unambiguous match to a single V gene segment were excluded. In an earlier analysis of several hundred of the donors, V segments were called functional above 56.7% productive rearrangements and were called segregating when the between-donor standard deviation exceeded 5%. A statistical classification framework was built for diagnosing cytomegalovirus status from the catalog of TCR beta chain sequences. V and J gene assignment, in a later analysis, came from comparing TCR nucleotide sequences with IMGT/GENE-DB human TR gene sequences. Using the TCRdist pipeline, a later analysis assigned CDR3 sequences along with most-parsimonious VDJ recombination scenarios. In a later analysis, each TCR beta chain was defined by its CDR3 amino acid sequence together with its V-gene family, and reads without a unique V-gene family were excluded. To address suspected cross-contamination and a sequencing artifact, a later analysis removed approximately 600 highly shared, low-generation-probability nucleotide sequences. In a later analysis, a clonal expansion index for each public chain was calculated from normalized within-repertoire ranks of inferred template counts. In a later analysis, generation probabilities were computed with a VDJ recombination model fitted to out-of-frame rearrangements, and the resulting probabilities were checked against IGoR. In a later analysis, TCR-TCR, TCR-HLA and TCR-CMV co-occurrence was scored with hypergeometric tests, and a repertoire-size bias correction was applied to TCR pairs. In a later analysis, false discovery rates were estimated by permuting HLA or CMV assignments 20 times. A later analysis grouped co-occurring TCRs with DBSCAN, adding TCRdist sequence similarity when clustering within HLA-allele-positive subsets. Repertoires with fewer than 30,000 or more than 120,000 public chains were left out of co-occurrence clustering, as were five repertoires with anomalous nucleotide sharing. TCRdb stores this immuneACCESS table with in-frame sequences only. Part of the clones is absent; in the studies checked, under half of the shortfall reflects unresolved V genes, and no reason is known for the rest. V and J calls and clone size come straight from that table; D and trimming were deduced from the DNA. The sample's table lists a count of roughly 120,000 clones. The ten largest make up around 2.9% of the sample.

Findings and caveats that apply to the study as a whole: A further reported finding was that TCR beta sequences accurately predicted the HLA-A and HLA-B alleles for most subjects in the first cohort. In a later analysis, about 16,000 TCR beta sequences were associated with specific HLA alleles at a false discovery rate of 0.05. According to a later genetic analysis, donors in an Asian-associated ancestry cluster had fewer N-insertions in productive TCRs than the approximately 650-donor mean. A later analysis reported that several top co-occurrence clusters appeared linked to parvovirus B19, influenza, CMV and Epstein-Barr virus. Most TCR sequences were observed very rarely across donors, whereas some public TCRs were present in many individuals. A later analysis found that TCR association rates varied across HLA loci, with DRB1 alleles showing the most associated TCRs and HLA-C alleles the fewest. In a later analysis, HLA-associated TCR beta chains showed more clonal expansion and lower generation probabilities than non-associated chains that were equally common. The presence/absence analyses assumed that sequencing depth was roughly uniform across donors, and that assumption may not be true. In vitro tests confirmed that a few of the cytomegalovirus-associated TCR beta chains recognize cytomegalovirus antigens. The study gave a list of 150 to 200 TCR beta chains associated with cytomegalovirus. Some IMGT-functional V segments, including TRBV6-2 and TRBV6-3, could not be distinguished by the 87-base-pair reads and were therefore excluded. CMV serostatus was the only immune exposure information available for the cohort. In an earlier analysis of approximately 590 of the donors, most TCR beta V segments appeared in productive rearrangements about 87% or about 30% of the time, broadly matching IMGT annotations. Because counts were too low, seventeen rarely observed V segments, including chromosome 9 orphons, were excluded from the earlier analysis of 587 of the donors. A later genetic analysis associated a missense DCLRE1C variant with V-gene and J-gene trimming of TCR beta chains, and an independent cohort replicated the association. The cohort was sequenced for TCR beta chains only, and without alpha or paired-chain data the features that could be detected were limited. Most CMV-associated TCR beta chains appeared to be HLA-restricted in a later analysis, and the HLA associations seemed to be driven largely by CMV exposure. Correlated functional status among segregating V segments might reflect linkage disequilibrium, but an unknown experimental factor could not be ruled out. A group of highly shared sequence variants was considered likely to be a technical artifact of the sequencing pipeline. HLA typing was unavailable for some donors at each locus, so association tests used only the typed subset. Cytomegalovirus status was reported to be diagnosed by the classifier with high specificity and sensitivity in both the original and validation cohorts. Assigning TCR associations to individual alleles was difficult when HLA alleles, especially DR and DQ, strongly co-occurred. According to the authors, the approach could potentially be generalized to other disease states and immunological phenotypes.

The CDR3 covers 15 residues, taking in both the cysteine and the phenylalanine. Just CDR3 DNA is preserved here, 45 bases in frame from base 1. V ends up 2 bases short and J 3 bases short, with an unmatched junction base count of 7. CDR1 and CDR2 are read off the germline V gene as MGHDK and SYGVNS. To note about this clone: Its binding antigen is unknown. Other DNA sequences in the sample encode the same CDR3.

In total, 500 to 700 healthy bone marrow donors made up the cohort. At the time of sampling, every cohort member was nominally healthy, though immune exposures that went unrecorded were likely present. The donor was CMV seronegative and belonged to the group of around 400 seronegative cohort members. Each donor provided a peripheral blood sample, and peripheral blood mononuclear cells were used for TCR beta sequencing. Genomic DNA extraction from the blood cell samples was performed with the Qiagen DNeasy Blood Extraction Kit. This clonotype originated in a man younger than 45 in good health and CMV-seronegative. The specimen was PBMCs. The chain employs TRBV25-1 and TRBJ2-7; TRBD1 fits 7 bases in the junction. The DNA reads TGTGCCAGCAGTGAAGGAAGACAGGGTTACTACGAGCAGTACTTC. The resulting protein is CASSEGRQGYYEQYF.